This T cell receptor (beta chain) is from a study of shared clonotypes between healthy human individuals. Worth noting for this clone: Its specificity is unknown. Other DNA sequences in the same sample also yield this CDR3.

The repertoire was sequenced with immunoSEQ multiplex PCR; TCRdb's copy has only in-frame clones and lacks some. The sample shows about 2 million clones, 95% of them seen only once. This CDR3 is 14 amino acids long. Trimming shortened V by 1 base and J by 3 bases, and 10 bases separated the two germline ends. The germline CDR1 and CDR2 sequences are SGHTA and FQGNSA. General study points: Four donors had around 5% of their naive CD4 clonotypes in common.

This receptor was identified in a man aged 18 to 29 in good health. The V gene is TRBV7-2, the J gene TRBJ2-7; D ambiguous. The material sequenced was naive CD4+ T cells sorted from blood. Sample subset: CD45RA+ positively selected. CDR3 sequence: CASSLEGGYYEQYF. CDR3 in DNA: TGTGCCAGCAGCTTAGAGGGCGGCTACTACGAGCAGTACTTC. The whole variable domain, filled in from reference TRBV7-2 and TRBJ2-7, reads GAGVSQSPSNKVTEKGKDVELRCDPISGHTALYWYRQSLGQGLEFLIYFQGNSAPDKSGLPSDRFSAERTGGSVSTLTIQRTQQEDSAVYLCASSLEGGYYEQYFGPGTRLTVT.